This is a list of T cell receptor beta chains from one sample in a study of blood T cell repertoires in COVID-19. The assay was immunoSEQ multiplex PCR, and TCRdb's table has in-frame clones only and misses some. Of tens of thousands of clones in the sample, around 85% are singletons; the top ten hold approximately 4.1%. Source material: peripheral blood. The receptors were sampled from a man between 60 and 70 years old with acute or convalescent COVID-19. CDR3s include the opening cysteine and the closing phenylalanine or tryptophan. The D gene is left open where the match is weak. Rows give clone size only sometimes, using once, few, many, or a class for an expanded clone.

J gene,clone size,D gene,V gene,CDR3 protein,CDR3 DNA
TRBJ2-2,NA,TRBD2,TRBV6-5,CASRGTTTGELFF,TGTGCCAGCAGAGGGACTACCACCGGGGAGCTGTTTTTT
TRBJ2-3,NA,TRBD2,TRBV30,CALGSGGADTQYF,TGTGCCTTGGGTAGCGGGGGAGCAGATACGCAGTATTTT
TRBJ2-1,NA,TRBD2,TRBV7-2,CASSLVSWGGNEQFF,TGTGCCAGCAGCTTAGTGAGTTGGGGGGGGAATGAGCAGTTCTTC
TRBJ2-7,NA,NA,TRBV19,CASSIGAGWARRTYEQYF,TGTGCCAGTAGTATAGGGGCAGGCTGGGCGAGACGAACCTACGAGCAGTACTTC
TRBJ1-1,NA,NA,TRBV19,CASLQTPRTNTEAFF,TGTGCCAGCCTACAGACACCGAGAACGAACACTGAAGCTTTCTTT
TRBJ1-4,NA,TRBD1,TRBV3-1/TRBV3-2,CASSTTGGLNEKLFF,TGTGCCAGCAGCACAACAGGGGGGTTAAATGAAAAACTGTTTTTT
TRBJ2-1,NA,TRBD2,TRBV7-2,CASSLDPAGGPDEQFF,TGTGCCAGCAGCTTAGACCCAGCGGGAGGGCCGGATGAGCAGTTCTTC
TRBJ2-1,once,TRBD2,TRBV6-6,CASNLRGGAGEQFF,TGTGCCAGCAATCTTCGCGGGGGGGCCGGAGAGCAGTTCTTC
TRBJ2-7,once,TRBD1,TRBV27,CASSLSYRGEQYF,TGTGCCAGCAGTTTATCCTACAGGGGCGAGCAGTACTTC
TRBJ2-1,NA,NA,TRBV4-1,CASSYTISYNEQFF,TGCGCCAGCAGCTACACTATTAGTTACAATGAGCAGTTCTTC
TRBJ2-7,NA,TRBD1,TRBV11-2,CASSLVGDSYEQYF,TGTGCCAGCAGCTTAGTGGGGGACAGCTACGAGCAGTACTTC
TRBJ2-7,NA,TRBD1,TRBV16,CASSLMDRTYEQYF,TGTGCCAGCAGCCTCATGGACAGGACCTACGAGCAGTACTTC
TRBJ1-6,NA,TRBD1,TRBV14,CASSRMGQGNNSPLHF,TGTGCCAGCAGCCGAATGGGACAGGGAAATAATTCACCCCTCCACTTT
TRBJ1-1,NA,NA,TRBV12-3/TRBV12-4,CASSFPGSEAFF,TGTGCCAGCAGTTTTCCGGGGAGTGAAGCTTTCTTT
TRBJ2-5,NA,NA,TRBV11-2,CASSPGTSSPFGETQYF,TGTGCCAGCAGCCCAGGTACATCCAGTCCCTTCGGAGAGACCCAGTACTTC
TRBJ1-4,NA,NA,TRBV2,CASRAGATNEKLFF,TGTGCCAGCAGGGCGGGTGCAACTAATGAAAAACTGTTTTTT